The 5 T cell receptor beta chains below come from one sample, sequenced in a study of cytomegalovirus exposure and HLA in healthy donors. PCR amplification relied on 60 Vbeta primers (plus 13 Jbeta primers). Clones were sequenced by immunoSEQ multiplex PCR, and TCRdb holds only the in-frame ones, with some missing. In the table there are some 110,000 clones, around 70% of which are singletons. Sequences were obtained from PBMCs. The receptors originated from a man aged 25-40 years in good health and CMV-seropositive.

There are a few counts of this clone. This sequence joins TRBV4-2 and TRBJ2-3, with 8 bases fitting TRBD2. Germline loops: CDR1 LGHNA, CDR2 YNFKEQ. V lost 3 bases, J lost 5 bases, and 13 bases stayed unmatched. The CDR3 totals 17 residues. The CDR3 reads CASSQGTGGLSRDTQYF. CDR3 in DNA: TGTGCCAGCAGCCAGGGGACGGGGGGGCTCTCGAGAGATACGCAGTATTTT.

This clone was observed once. The chain uses TRBV28 and TRBJ2-1, with D maybe TRBD1 (6 bases). This CDR3 has 11 amino acids. Between the trimmed V and J ends, which lost 2 bases and 12 bases, there was a span of 8 bases. The V gene's germline CDR1 is MDHEN and CDR2 SYDVKM. The CDR3 DNA reads TGTGCCAGCAGTTTACAGGGGTGGCAGTTCTTC. This codes for CASSLQGWQFF.

The V gene is TRBV7-6, the J gene TRBJ1-6; D possibly corresponds to TRBD1 (6 bases). This CDR3 is 15 amino acids long. Germline values: CDR1 SGHVS, CDR2 FNYEAQ. V was pared by 1 base and J by 6 bases, with 10 bases between. CDR3 loop: CASSLGTRGNSPLHF. For the CDR3, the DNA is TGTGCCAGCAGCTTAGGTACCAGGGGTAATTCACCCCTCCACTTT.

The chain recombines TRBV30 with TRBJ2-7; D gene ambiguous. The CDR3 totals 11 residues. Germline-derived CDR1 and CDR2 are GTSNPN and SVGIG (reference sequence). The V gene lost 2 bases and the J gene lost 4 bases, with 6 bases spanning the gap. CDR3 DNA sequence: TGTGCCTGGAGTCCGGGTTACGAGCAGTACTTC. Amino acid sequence: CAWSPGYEQYF.

The chain combines TRBV30 with TRBJ2-2, with 9 bases lining up with TRBD2. The CDR3 is 16 amino acids. Germline assignment: CDR1 GTSNPN and CDR2 SVGIG (reference sequence). V was clipped by 6 bases and J by 2 bases; unmatched bases: 10. CDR3 coding DNA: TGTGCCTGCCGTCCCGGACTAGCGAGAAACACCGGGGAGCTGTTTTTT. Encoded protein: CACRPGLARNTGELFF.